What follows are 29 T cell receptor beta chains derived from one specimen sequenced in a study of blood T cell repertoires in COVID-19. Some clones are missing from TCRdb's copy, which holds only in-frame ones; the method was immunoSEQ multiplex PCR. Of about 110,000 clones detected, 81% appear once; the ten largest clones hold roughly 1.6%. Sequences were obtained from peripheral blood. The receptors stem from a man aged 50-59 years with acute or convalescent COVID-19.

The gene calls are TRBV19 and TRBJ1-4, with 7 bases matching TRBD1. Germline V gene sequence: CDR1 LNHDA, CDR2 SQIVND (reference sequence). This CDR3 comprises 12 residues. The V segment lost 8 bases and the J segment 7 bases; nucleotides outside the gene matches: 4. CDR3 region: CASGQEGEKLFF. CDR3 DNA sequence: TGTGCCAGTGGACAGGAGGGTGAAAAACTGTTTTTT.

This sequence joins TRBV2 and TRBJ2-5, with 11 bases lining up with TRBD2. The CDR3 has 14 residues. Unmatched junction bases numbered 6, after V lost 5 bases and J lost 7 bases. Germline CDR1 is SNHLY and CDR2 is FYNNEI. CDR3 DNA sequence: TGTGCCAGCAGTCAGACTAGCGGGGTGGGGACCCAGTACTTC. It encodes CASSQTSGVGTQYF.

A few counts support this clone. Here the CDR3 DNA reads TGCGCCAGCAGCTTGGTGGGGACAGGATCGGATACGCAGTATTTT. It codes for CASSLVGTGSDTQYF. V is TRBV5-1 and J is TRBJ2-3; 8 nucleotides line up with TRBD1. V shed 0 bases, J shed 6 bases, and the junction held 6 bases outside the gene matches. The CDR3 extends over 15 amino acids. CDR1 and CDR2 from the germline V gene are SGHRS and YFSETQ.

The chain employs TRBV9 and TRBJ1-4; tentatively, D is TRBD1 (6 bases). V was pared by 2 bases and J by 5 bases, with 7 bases between. This CDR3 contains 13 residues. The germline V gene has CDR1 SGDLS and CDR2 YYNGEE. The CDR3, as DNA: TGTGCCAGCAGCGTCCAGGGGAATGAAAAACTGTTTTTT. It codes for CASSVQGNEKLFF.

This clone came up a few times. This sequence joins TRBV27 and TRBJ1-2; no firm D call. Trimming left V 3 bases short and J 1 base short, with 12 bases between. Germline V gene data show CDR1 as MNHEY and CDR2 as SMNVEV (reference sequence). This CDR3 has 15 residues. The CDR3 DNA reads TGTGCCAGCAGTTTTTCGGGAGGGCGTAACTATGGCTACACCTTC. Protein: CASSFSGGRNYGYTF.

In its sample, this clone was seen once. The sample holds other DNA sequences that translate to the same CDR3. The chain carries TRBV12-3 or TRBV12-4 and TRBJ2-7; D is perhaps TRBD1 (5 bases). This CDR3 spans 13 amino acids. The ends were cut back, 1 base at V and 3 bases at J, with 7 bases in the middle. CDR3 residues: CASSLGQSYEQYF. CDR3 nucleotide sequence: TGTGCCAGCAGTTTAGGACAGAGCTACGAGCAGTACTTC.

The chain recombines TRBV28 with TRBJ1-6, with TRBD1 matching over 9 bases. CDR3 length equals 18 residues. Germline assignment: CDR1 MDHEN and CDR2 SYDVKM. V lost 3 bases to trimming and J lost 7 bases; unmatched junction nucleotides: 13. The CDR3 sequence: CASSLGQGGIFRNSPLHF. The CDR3 coding sequence is TGTGCCAGCAGTTTGGGACAGGGTGGGATATTCCGGAATTCACCCCTCCACTTT.

The J gene is TRBJ1-1, the V gene TRBV7-9, with D perhaps TRBD1 (5 bases). V was trimmed by 4 bases and J by 4 bases, leaving 13 bases between them. The CDR3 totals 14 residues. The germline V gene encodes CDR1 SEHNR and CDR2 FQNEAQ (reference sequence). Here the CDR3 DNA reads TGTGCCAGCAGCTCGGGGGGGATGGCCACTGAAGCTTTCTTT. This codes for CASSSGGMATEAFF. Drawing the rest from reference TRBV7-9 and TRBJ1-1, the complete variable domain is DTGVSQNPRHKITKRGQNVTFRCDPISEHNRLYWYRQTLGQGPEFLTYFQNEAQLEKSRLLSDRFSAERPKGSFSTLEIQRTEQGDSAMYLCASSSGGMATEAFFGQGTRLTVV.

The chain has TRBV5-1 and TRBJ1-4, with D perhaps matching TRBD1 (5 bases). V was pared by 4 bases and J by 0 bases, with 13 bases between. The CDR3 extends over 16 amino acids. The germline gives CDR1 SGHRS, CDR2 YFSETQ. CDR3 loop: CASSLNVQATNEKLFF. The CDR3 nucleotides are TGCGCCAGCAGCCTCAATGTACAGGCAACTAATGAAAAACTGTTTTTT.

This rearrangement joins TRBV5-4 to TRBJ2-7; D unresolved. CDR3 size: 12 residues. V was pared by 0 bases and J by 6 bases, with 7 bases between. In germline, CDR1 is SGHNT, CDR2 YYREEE (reference sequence). The CDR3 is CASSLDSLEQYF. Written as DNA, the CDR3 is TGTGCCAGCAGCTTGGATTCTCTCGAGCAGTACTTC.

The rearrangement links TRBV15 to TRBJ2-1; the match to TRBD2 covers 7 bases. Trimming cost V 0 bases and J 3 bases; bases outside gene matches: 5. From germline, CDR1 is LNHNV and CDR2 YYDKDF (reference sequence). The CDR3 consists of 16 residues. CDR3 protein: CATSRDVGGGYNEQFF. The DNA of the CDR3 is TGTGCCACCAGCAGAGATGTTGGCGGGGGCTACAATGAGCAGTTCTTC.

The chain has TRBV3-1 (or the pseudogene TRBV3-2) and TRBJ1-5, with D possibly matching TRBD1 (5 bases). The CDR3 consists of 15 residues. Trimming cost V 1 base and J 4 bases, with 11 bases left between them. Germline V lookup: CDR1 LGHDT, CDR2 YNNKEL (reference sequence). The CDR3 region has the DNA TGTGCCAGCAGCCAAGTTGGGGGAGGGAATCAGCCCCAGCATTTT. It codes for CASSQVGGGNQPQHF.

The table lists this clone with a count of one. Other DNA sequences in this specimen translate into the identical CDR3. J is TRBJ1-1 and V is TRBV2; TRBD1 is a possible D gene (5 bases). Trimming pared 4 bases from V and 1 base from J, leaving 7 bases between. Germline values: CDR1 SNHLY, CDR2 FYNNEI. CDR3 size: 13 residues. CDR3 amino acids: CASSGQGNTEAFF. CDR3 in DNA: TGTGCCAGCAGTGGGCAGGGGAACACTGAAGCTTTCTTT. The full variable domain, with the rest looked up from reference TRBV2 and TRBJ1-1, is EPEVTQTPSHQVTQMGQEVILRCVPISNHLYFYWYRQILGQKVEFLVSFYNNEISEKSEIFDDQFSVERPDGSNFTLKIRSTKLEDSAMYFCASSGQGNTEAFFGQGTRLTVV.

The chain couples TRBV5-1 to TRBJ1-6; 7 nucleotides line up with TRBD1. The J segment lost 5 bases and the V segment lost 4 bases, leaving 6 bases of the junction unmatched. The CDR3 length is 15 residues. Germline V gives CDR1 SGHRS, CDR2 YFSETQ. The chain's CDR3 is CASSPAGQHNSPLHF. CDR3 nucleotide sequence: TGCGCCAGCAGCCCCGCGGGACAGCATAATTCACCCCTCCACTTT.

The V call is TRBV6-5, the J call TRBJ1-3; D perhaps matches TRBD1 (5 bases). CDR1 and CDR2 (germline): MNHEY, SVGAGI. V was trimmed by 11 bases and J by 4 bases, leaving 12 bases between them. The length of the CDR3 is 12 residues. CDR3 protein: CASQGGGNTIYF. In DNA form, the CDR3 reads TGTGCCTCCCAGGGAGGGGGAAACACCATATATTTT.

The J gene is TRBJ2-7, the V gene TRBV4-2; 8 nucleotides agree with TRBD1. The CDR3 covers 14 residues. The germline V gene encodes CDR1 LGHNA and CDR2 YNFKEQ. V shed 0 bases, J shed 7 bases, and the junction held 5 bases outside the gene matches. CDR3 in DNA: TGTGCCAGCAGCCAAGATCCAGGGGGCGGGGAGCAGTACTTC. Protein sequence: CASSQDPGGGEQYF.

The chain joins TRBV30 to TRBJ2-3, with D perhaps TRBD2 (6 bases). The CDR3 runs to 15 residues. CDR1 is GTSNPN and CDR2 is SVGIG in the germline V gene (reference sequence). Trimming cost V 0 bases and J 3 bases, with 13 bases left between them. CDR3 in amino acids: CAWSVGAGKTDTQYF. DNA for the CDR3: TGTGCCTGGAGTGTAGGGGCGGGGAAAACAGATACGCAGTATTTT.

The chain carries TRBV5-6 and TRBJ1-2; TRBD1 aligns across 9 bases. CDR1 SGHDT and CDR2 YYEEEE come from the germline V gene. The CDR3 has 14 residues. The ends lost 4 bases at V and 2 bases at J; junction bases unmatched: 3. The CDR3 region is CASSRQGENYGYTF. The DNA of the CDR3 is TGTGCCAGCAGCCGACAGGGGGAAAACTATGGCTACACCTTC.

The rearrangement links TRBV18 to TRBJ1-2, with D possibly TRBD1 on 5 matching bases. This CDR3 spans 15 amino acids. Per germline, CDR1 KGHSH and CDR2 LQKENI. Trimming left V 0 bases short and J 8 bases short, with 16 bases between. In nucleotides, the CDR3 is TGTGCCAGCTCACCACCGTCGGGGACTCTGGGAGGCTACACCTTC. Its translation: CASSPPSGTLGGYTF.

The V gene is TRBV5-1, the J gene TRBJ2-3; D call uncertain. The V end lost 2 bases, the J end lost 0 bases, and 7 bases lay between the germline ends. This CDR3 has 14 amino acids. Germline CDR1 and CDR2: SGHRS and YFSETQ. DNA for the CDR3: TGCGCCAGCAGCTTAGAGTTTAGCACAGATACGCAGTATTTT. It specifies CASSLEFSTDTQYF.

V gene TRBV5-6 combines with J gene TRBJ2-1, with 8 bases identical to TRBD1. The CDR3 is 16 residues long. CDR1 and CDR2 from the germline V gene are SGHDT and YYEEEE. V trimming: 4 bases; J trimming: 8 bases; junction bases outside the gene matches: 14. The CDR3 bases are TGTGCCAGCAGCACCGACAGGGGATGGGTGATGGATGAGCAGTTCTTC. Amino acid sequence: CASSTDRGWVMDEQFF.

The chain recombines TRBV15 with TRBJ1-1; possibly TRBD1 for D (5 bases). The V gene's germline CDR1 is LNHNV and CDR2 YYDKDF (reference sequence). The CDR3 sequence is 16 residues long. V lost 1 base, J lost 1 base, and 13 bases lay in between. CDR3 region: CATSRGGVQGNTEAFF. In DNA, the CDR3 is TGTGCCACCAGCAGAGGGGGGGTGCAGGGGAACACTGAAGCTTTCTTT.

The CDR3 reads CASSSDRGGNTIYF. In DNA form, the CDR3 reads TGTGCCAGCAGTTCCGACAGGGGTGGAAACACCATATATTTT. This rearrangement joins TRBV6-5 to TRBJ1-3, with 8 nucleotides matching TRBD1. Germline CDR1 is MNHEY and CDR2 is SVGAGI. CDR3 size: 14 residues. The V segment lost 4 bases and the J segment 3 bases; nucleotides outside the gene matches: 2.

This chain links TRBV5-4 with TRBJ2-2; 10 bases map to TRBD1. The CDR3 is 15 amino acids. Germline lookup yields CDR1 SGHNT and CDR2 YYREEE (reference sequence). V lost 0 bases to trimming and J lost 7 bases; unmatched junction nucleotides: 3. The CDR3 DNA reads TGTGCCAGCAGCTTGGGAGGGACAGGGGTCGGGGAGCTGTTTTTT. Translating it yields CASSLGGTGVGELFF.

The rearrangement uses TRBV7-2 and TRBJ2-1; 11 nucleotides agree with TRBD2. The CDR3 runs to 15 residues. Germline V lookup: CDR1 SGHTA, CDR2 FQGNSA. J lost 6 bases, V lost 1 base, and 2 bases had no gene match. The CDR3, as DNA: TGTGCCAGCAGCTTAGATCTAGCGGGGGGCAATGAGCAGTTCTTC. This sequence encodes CASSLDLAGGNEQFF.

The rearrangement uses TRBV5-1 and TRBJ1-1; D uncertain. The germline V gene encodes CDR1 SGHRS and CDR2 YFSETQ. V lost 3 bases, J lost 5 bases, and 14 bases lay in between. The CDR3 runs 14 residues. In nucleotides, the CDR3 is TGCGCCAGCAGCTCGAGGGAACGGACGACTGAAGCTTTCTTT. It yields the protein CASSSRERTTEAFF. The full variable domain, with the rest looked up from reference TRBV5-1 and TRBJ1-1, is KAGVTQTPRYLIKTRGQQVTLSCSPISGHRSVSWYQQTPGQGLQFLFEYFSETQRNKGNFPGRFSGRQFSNSRSEMNVSTLELGDSALYLCASSSRERTTEAFFGQGTRLTVV.

This clone appeared a few times. Additional DNA sequences in this sample encode the identical CDR3. V usage is TRBV19 and J usage is TRBJ1-5; D is possibly TRBD1 (6 bases). The germline gives CDR1 LNHDA, CDR2 SQIVND (reference sequence). This CDR3 spans 13 amino acids. V lost 3 bases and J 4 bases, leaving 7 bases between the germline ends. CDR3 sequence reads: CASSITGNQPQHF. The DNA for the CDR3 is TGTGCCAGTAGTATTACAGGGAATCAGCCCCAGCATTTT.

The chain has TRBV10-3 and TRBJ2-2, with D maybe TRBD1 (5 bases). The CDR3 extends over 14 amino acids. The germline V gene has CDR1 ENHRY and CDR2 SYGVKD. V lost 4 bases and J lost 4, with 10 bases in between. CDR3 nucleotides: TGTGCCATCAGTGGTCAGGGTGGCACCGGGGAGCTGTTTTTT. As protein: CAISGQGGTGELFF.

The rearrangement uses TRBV21-1 and TRBJ1-5; TRBD1, the table's D call, was not compared with the DNA. TRBV21-1 is a pseudogene locus. The CDR3 sequence is 16 residues long. This CDR3 is CASSKVWQVFNQPQHF. The CDR3 nucleotides are TGTGCCAGCAGCAAAGTGTGGCAGGTCTTCAATCAGCCCCAGCATTTT.